This entry lists 18 T cell receptor beta chains sequenced from one sample in a study of a mutant IDH1 vaccine in newly diagnosed glioma. Libraries were prepared by immunoSEQ multiplex PCR; TCRdb keeps only in-frame clonotypes and omits some of them. The sample consists of about 88,000 clones, about 80% of them appearing once. Sample time point: baseline, week 1 (first vaccination visit). Treatment specified: pre-vaccination baseline after standard-of-care therapy. This specimen was PBMCs, taken from a glioma patient treated with radiotherapy, temozolomide or both. The receptors stem from a man aged 40-55 years with glioma. Some clones in this sample may be carry-over from other donors' samples.

This clone was seen a single time. V usage is TRBV29-1 and J usage is TRBJ2-7; the D gene is possibly TRBD1 (6 bases). V was cut by 8 bases and J by 0 bases, with 17 bases left in between. The length of the CDR3 is 14 residues. Looked up from germline, CDR1 is SQVTM and CDR2 is ANQGSEA. DNA for the CDR3: TGCAGCTTCAACACCGGGACACCCTCCTACGAGCAGTACTTC. The encoded protein is CSFNTGTPSYEQYF.

The V gene is TRBV6-5, the J gene TRBJ1-3; no clear D gene. V was trimmed by 2 bases and J by 4 bases, leaving 9 bases between them. Germline V gene sequence: CDR1 MNHEY, CDR2 SVGAGI. The CDR3 runs 14 residues. Written as DNA, the CDR3 is TGTGCCAGCAGTTACGCCCGGCCGGGAAACACCATATATTTT. The encoded protein is CASSYARPGNTIYF.

The gene calls are TRBV7-9 and TRBJ1-6; 7 nucleotides align to TRBD1. Germline lookup yields CDR1 SEHNR and CDR2 FQNEAQ (reference sequence). The CDR3 has 16 residues. The V and J ends lost 1 base and 11 bases, in that order; junction bases with no gene match: 11. CDR3 amino acids: CASSLDYRGSIPPLHF. For the CDR3, the DNA is TGTGCCAGCAGCTTAGACTACAGGGGCTCAATCCCACCCCTCCACTTT.

The chain is built from TRBV5-4 and TRBJ2-7; 9 nucleotides agree with TRBD1. CDR1 is SGHNT and CDR2 is YYREEE in the germline V gene (reference sequence). J lost 0 bases, V lost 1 base, and 11 bases had no gene match. This CDR3 region has 18 residues. The CDR3 DNA is TGTGCCAGCAGCTTGAGGGACAGGGAAAGGCTAAGCTCCTACGAGCAGTACTTC. Translating gives CASSLRDRERLSSYEQYF.

V and J are TRBV6-6 and TRBJ1-1; D uncertain. V was shortened by 5 bases and J by 2 bases, with 3 bases between the two germline ends. The CDR3 is 11 residues long. Germline lookup yields CDR1 MNHNY and CDR2 SVGAGI (reference sequence). The CDR3 DNA reads TGTGCCAGCAGTCCCAACACTGAAGCTTTCTTT. Its translation: CASSPNTEAFF.

The chain joins TRBV19 to TRBJ1-2; the D gene is possibly TRBD1 (6 bases). Germline loops: CDR1 LNHDA, CDR2 SQIVND (reference sequence). V was pared by 3 bases and J by 8 bases, with 13 bases between. The CDR3 spans 13 residues. CDR3 region: CASSIKDSRGYTF. The CDR3 DNA reads TGTGCCAGTAGTATTAAGGACAGTCGGGGCTACACCTTC.

Ten or more counts support this clone. The chain joins TRBV11-2 to TRBJ2-1; D might be TRBD1 (6 bases). Germline V gene lookup returns CDR1 SGHAT and CDR2 FQNNGV. This CDR3 contains 15 residues. The V end was cut by 0 bases, the J end by 6 bases, with 12 bases between. CDR3 coding DNA: TGTGCCAGCAGCTTAGACCTCGAGACAGGCAATGAGCAGTTCTTC. It codes for CASSLDLETGNEQFF.

This chain joins TRBV5-8 and TRBJ2-3; D is perhaps TRBD2 (6 bases). CDR3 size: 17 residues. Trimming stripped 2 bases from V and 2 bases from J, with 18 bases between. Germline V gives CDR1 SGHTS, CDR2 YDEGEE. In DNA, the CDR3 is TGTGCCAGCAGCTTTCGGGCGGGGCACATAAACACAGATACGCAGTATTTT. Amino acids: CASSFRAGHINTDTQYF.

The J gene is TRBJ2-1, the V gene TRBV10-3, with 9 positions matching TRBD1. Germline V CDR1 and CDR2: ENHRY, SYGVKD. Trimming took 10 bases from V and 7 from J; bases not matched to a gene: 11. The CDR3 totals 14 residues. CDR3 coding DNA: TGTGCCACTCAGACAGGGGGATCGGGGAATGAGCAGTTCTTC. Translation gives CATQTGGSGNEQFF.

The chain employs TRBV29-1 and TRBJ1-2, with a weak D call TRBD1 (6 bases). Germline CDR1 is SQVTM and CDR2 is ANQGSEA. The CDR3 is 12 residues long. Trimming shortened V by 7 bases and J by 8 bases, and 17 bases separated the two germline ends. The CDR3 DNA reads as TGCAGCGCCTACGGGGGGGCGGGAGGCTACACCTTC. Encoded protein: CSAYGGAGGYTF.

The J gene is TRBJ2-7, the V gene TRBV5-4; the match to TRBD2 covers 8 bases. Trimming took 2 bases from V and 4 from J; bases not matched to a gene: 8. CDR3 length equals 15 residues. Germline CDR1 and CDR2: SGHNT and YYREEE (reference sequence). As DNA, the CDR3 is TGTGCCAGCAGCTTCCAGCGGGGGTTCACTTACGAGCAGTACTTC. As protein: CASSFQRGFTYEQYF.

The J gene is TRBJ2-1, the V gene TRBV7-9; 12 nucleotides agree with TRBD2. Germline loops: CDR1 SEHNR, CDR2 FQNEAQ (reference sequence). The CDR3 consists of 17 residues. Unmatched junction bases numbered 6, after V lost 2 bases and J lost 4 bases. This chain's CDR3 is CASSLWLAGGGYNEQFF. The CDR3 nucleotides are TGTGCCAGCAGCTTATGGCTAGCGGGGGGGGGATACAATGAGCAGTTCTTC.

This chain uses TRBV27 with TRBJ1-6, with D tentatively TRBD1 (5 bases). The CDR3 has 15 amino acids. Germline V CDR1 and CDR2: MNHEY, SMNVEV (reference sequence). V was clipped by 7 bases and J by 6 bases, with 16 bases between them. This CDR3 is CASTSVGDLNSPLHF. In DNA, the CDR3 is TGTGCCAGCACCTCGGTGGGGGACCTTAATTCACCCCTCCACTTT.

J is TRBJ2-2 and V is TRBV15; TRBD1 is a possible D gene (6 bases). CDR1 LNHNV and CDR2 YYDKDF come from the germline V gene (reference sequence). There are 15 residues in the CDR3. V was shortened by 1 base and J by 4 bases, with 10 bases between the two germline ends. DNA for the CDR3: TGTGCCACCAGCAGAGGCTTGGGGGCCACCGGGGAGCTGTTTTTT. Translating it yields CATSRGLGATGELFF.

The chain links TRBV6-5 to TRBJ2-5; the match to TRBD2 covers 8 bases. Per germline, CDR1 MNHEY and CDR2 SVGAGI. V was clipped by 0 bases and J by 7 bases; unmatched bases: 7. The CDR3 length is 15 residues. DNA for the CDR3: TGTGCCAGCAGTTACTCGTCCCGGGGGGGCGCGACCCAGTACTTC. It is translated as CASSYSSRGGATQYF.

The gene calls are TRBV2 and TRBJ2-3; D unresolved. From germline, CDR1 is SNHLY and CDR2 FYNNEI. Trimming shortened V by 4 bases and J by 5 bases, and 4 bases separated the two germline ends. The CDR3 runs 11 residues. CDR3 sequence (DNA): TGTGCCAGCAGTGTTAGAGATACGCAGTATTTT. Translation gives CASSVRDTQYF.

The rearrangement joins TRBV29-1 to TRBJ1-2; tentatively, D is TRBD1 (5 bases). Germline CDR1 reads SQVTM; CDR2 reads ANQGSEA. Trimming stripped 6 bases from V and 7 bases from J, with 15 bases between. The CDR3 has 12 amino acids. CDR3 nucleotide sequence: TGCAGCGTCGGATGGGGGGTTGGTGGCTACACCTTC. As protein: CSVGWGVGGYTF.

The chain combines TRBV9 with TRBJ2-7; 9 positions match TRBD1. The CDR3 spans 15 residues. Germline V gives CDR1 SGDLS, CDR2 YYNGEE. V dropped 0 bases and J dropped 2; count of bases not matched to a gene: 3. The CDR3 region is CASSVDRGPPYEQYF. The CDR3 coding sequence is TGTGCCAGCAGCGTAGACAGGGGGCCCCCCTACGAGCAGTACTTC.